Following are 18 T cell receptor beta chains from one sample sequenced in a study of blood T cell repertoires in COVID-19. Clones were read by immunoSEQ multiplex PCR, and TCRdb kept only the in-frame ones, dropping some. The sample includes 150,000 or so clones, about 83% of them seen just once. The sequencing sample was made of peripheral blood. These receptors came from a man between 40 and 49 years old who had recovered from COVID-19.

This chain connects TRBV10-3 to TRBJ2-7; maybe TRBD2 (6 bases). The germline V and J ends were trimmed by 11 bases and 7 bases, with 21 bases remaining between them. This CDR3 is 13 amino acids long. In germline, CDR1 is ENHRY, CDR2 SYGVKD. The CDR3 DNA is TGTGCCGCTGGGGGGACCCTTGAAGGGGAGCAGTACTTC. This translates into CAAGGTLEGEQYF.

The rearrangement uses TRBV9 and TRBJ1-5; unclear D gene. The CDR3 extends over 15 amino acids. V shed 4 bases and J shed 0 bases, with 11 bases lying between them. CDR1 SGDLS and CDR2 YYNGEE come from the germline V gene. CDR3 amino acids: CASSPLSGSNQPQHF. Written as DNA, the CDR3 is TGTGCCAGCAGCCCTCTGTCGGGTAGCAATCAGCCCCAGCATTTT.

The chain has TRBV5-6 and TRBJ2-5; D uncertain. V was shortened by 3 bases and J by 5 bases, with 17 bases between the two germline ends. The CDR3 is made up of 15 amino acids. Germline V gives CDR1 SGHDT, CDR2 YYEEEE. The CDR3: CASSSLSRETETQYF. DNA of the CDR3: TGTGCCAGCAGCTCCCTATCAAGAGAAACGGAGACCCAGTACTTC.

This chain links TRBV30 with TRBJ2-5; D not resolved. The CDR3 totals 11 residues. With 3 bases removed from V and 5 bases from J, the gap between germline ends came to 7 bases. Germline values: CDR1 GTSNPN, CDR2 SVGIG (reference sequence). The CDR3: CAWSQRETQYF. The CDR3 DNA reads TGTGCCTGGAGCCAGAGGGAGACCCAGTACTTC.

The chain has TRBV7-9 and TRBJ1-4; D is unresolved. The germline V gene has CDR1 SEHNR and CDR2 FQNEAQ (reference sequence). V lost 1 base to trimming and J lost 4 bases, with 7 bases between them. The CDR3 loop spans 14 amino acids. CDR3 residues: CASSLDSRNEKLFF. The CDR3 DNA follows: TGTGCCAGCAGCTTAGACAGTCGTAATGAAAAACTGTTTTTT.

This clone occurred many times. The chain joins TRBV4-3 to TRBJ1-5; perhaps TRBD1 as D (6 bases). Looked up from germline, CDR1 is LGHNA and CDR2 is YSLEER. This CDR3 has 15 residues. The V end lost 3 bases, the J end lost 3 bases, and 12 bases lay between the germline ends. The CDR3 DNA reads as TGCGCCAGCAGCCAGATACAGGGAGACAATCAGCCCCAGCATTTT. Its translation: CASSQIQGDNQPQHF.

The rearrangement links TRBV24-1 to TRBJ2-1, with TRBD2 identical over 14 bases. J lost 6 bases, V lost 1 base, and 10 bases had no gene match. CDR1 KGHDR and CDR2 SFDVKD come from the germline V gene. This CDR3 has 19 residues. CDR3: CATSDFRTSGRLGTNEQFF. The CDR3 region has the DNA TGTGCCACCAGTGATTTTAGGACTAGCGGGAGGTTGGGAACCAATGAGCAGTTCTTC.

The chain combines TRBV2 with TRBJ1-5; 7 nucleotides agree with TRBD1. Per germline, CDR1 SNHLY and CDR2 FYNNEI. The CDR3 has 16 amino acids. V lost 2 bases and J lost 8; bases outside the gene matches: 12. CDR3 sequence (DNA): TGTGCCAGCAGTGAACTCGGGAGGGGCAGGGGGGAGCCCCAGCATTTT. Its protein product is CASSELGRGRGEPQHF. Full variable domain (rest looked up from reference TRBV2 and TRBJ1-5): EPEVTQTPSHQVTQMGQEVILRCVPISNHLYFYWYRQILGQKVEFLVSFYNNEISEKSEIFDDQFSVERPDGSNFTLKIRSTKLEDSAMYFCASSELGRGRGEPQHFGDGTRLSIL.

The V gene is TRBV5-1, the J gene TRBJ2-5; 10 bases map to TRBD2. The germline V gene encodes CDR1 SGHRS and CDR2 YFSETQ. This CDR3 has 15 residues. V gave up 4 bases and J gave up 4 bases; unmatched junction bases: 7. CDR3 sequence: CASSRTSGALETQYF. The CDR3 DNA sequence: TGCGCCAGCAGCCGTACTAGCGGGGCTCTAGAGACCCAGTACTTC.

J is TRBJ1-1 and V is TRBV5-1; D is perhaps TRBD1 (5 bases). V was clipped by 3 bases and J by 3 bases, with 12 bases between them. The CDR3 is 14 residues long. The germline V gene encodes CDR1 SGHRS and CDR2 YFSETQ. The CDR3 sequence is CASSSGLDDTEAFF. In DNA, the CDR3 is TGCGCCAGCAGCTCGGGACTCGACGACACTGAAGCTTTCTTT.

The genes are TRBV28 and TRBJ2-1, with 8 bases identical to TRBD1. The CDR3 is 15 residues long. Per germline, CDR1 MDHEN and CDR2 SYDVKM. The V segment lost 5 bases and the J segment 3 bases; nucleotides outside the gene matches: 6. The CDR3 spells CASSTRGLNYNEQFF. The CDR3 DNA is TGTGCCAGCAGTACCAGGGGGCTAAACTACAATGAGCAGTTCTTC. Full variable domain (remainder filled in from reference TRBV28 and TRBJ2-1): DVKVTQSSRYLVKRTGEKVFLECVQDMDHENMFWYRQDPGLGLRLIYFSYDVKMKEKGDIPEGYSVSREKKERFSLILESASTNQTSMYLCASSTRGLNYNEQFFGPGTRLTVL.

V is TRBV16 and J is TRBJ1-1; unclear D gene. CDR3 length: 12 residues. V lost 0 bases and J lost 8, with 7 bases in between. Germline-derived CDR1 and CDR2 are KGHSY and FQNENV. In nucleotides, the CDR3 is TGTGCCAGCAGCCAATCCCAGTACGAAGCTTTCTTT. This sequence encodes CASSQSQYEAFF.

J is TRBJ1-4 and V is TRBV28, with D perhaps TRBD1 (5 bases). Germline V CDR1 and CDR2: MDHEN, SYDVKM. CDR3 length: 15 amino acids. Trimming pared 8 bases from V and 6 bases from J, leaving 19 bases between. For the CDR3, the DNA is TGTGCCAGCGAAAGTGCAGGGATGATGGATGAAAAACTGTTTTTT. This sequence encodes CASESAGMMDEKLFF.

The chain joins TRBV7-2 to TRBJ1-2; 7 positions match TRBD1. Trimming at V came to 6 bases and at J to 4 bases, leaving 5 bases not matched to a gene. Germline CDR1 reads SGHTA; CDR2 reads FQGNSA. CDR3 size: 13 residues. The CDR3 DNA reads TGTGCCAGCAGTCGGGACAGCTCCTATGGCTACACCTTC. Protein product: CASSRDSSYGYTF. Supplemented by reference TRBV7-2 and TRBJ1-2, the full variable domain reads GAGVSQSPSNKVTEKGKDVELRCDPISGHTALYWYRQSLGQGLEFLIYFQGNSAPDKSGLPSDRFSAERTGGSVSTLTIQRTQQEDSAVYLCASSRDSSYGYTFGSGTRLTVV.

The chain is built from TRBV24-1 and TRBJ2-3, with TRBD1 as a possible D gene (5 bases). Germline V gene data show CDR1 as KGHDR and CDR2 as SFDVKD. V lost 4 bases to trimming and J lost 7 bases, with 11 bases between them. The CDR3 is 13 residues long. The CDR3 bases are TGTGCCACCAGTGACCCCCAGGGAAATACGCAGTATTTT. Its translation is CATSDPQGNTQYF.

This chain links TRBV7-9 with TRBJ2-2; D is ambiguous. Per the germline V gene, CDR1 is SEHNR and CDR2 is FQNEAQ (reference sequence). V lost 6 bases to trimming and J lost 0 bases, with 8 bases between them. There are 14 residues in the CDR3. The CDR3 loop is CASRALANTGELFF. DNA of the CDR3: TGTGCCAGCAGGGCTCTAGCGAACACCGGGGAGCTGTTTTTT.

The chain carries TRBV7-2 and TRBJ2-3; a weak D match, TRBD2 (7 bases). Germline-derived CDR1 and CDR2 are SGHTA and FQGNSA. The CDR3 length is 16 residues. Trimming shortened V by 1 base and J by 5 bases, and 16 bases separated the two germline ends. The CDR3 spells CASSLGSERGQDTQYF. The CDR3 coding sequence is TGTGCCAGCAGCTTAGGATCCGAGCGGGGACAAGATACGCAGTATTTT.

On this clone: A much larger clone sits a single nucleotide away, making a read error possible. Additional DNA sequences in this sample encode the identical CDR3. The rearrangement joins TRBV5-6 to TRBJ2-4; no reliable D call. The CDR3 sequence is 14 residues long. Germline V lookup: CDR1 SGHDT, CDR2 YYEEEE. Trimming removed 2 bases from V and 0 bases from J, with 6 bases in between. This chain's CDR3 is CASSFEIAKNIQYF. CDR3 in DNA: TGTGCCAGCAGCTTCGAGATAGCCAAAAACATTCAGTACTTC.